Sequencing of this T cell receptor (beta chain) was carried out in a study of OX40 agonist ivuxolimab in advanced cancers. The assay was immunoSEQ multiplex PCR, and TCRdb's table has in-frame clones only and misses some. Among some 68,000 clones listed, roughly 83% were seen once. The CDR3 totals 13 residues. CDR1 is LNHDA and CDR2 is SQIVND in the germline V gene (reference sequence). The V end lost 4 bases, the J end lost 2 bases, and 7 bases lay between the germline ends. This sequence originates from an adult with an advanced solid tumor such as melanoma, head and neck, liver or kidney cancer. This chain connects TRBV19 to TRBJ2-3, with D uncertain. The source was CD4+ or CD8+ T cells sorted from blood, collected in a trial of the OX40 agonist ivuxolimab. CDR3 bases: TGTGCCAGTAGTACTCCGTTCACAGATACGCAGTATTTT. This translates into CASSTPFTDTQYF.